The 5 T cell receptor beta chains below come from one sample, sequenced in a study of cytomegalovirus exposure and HLA in healthy donors. Primers: 60 Vbeta forward and 13 Jbeta reverse. Libraries were prepared by immunoSEQ multiplex PCR; TCRdb keeps only in-frame clonotypes and omits some of them. The sample includes 110,000 to 150,000 clones, roughly 79% of them seen just once. The sequenced material came from PBMCs. Receptors originate from a male donor in good health and CMV-seronegative.

This chain connects TRBV4-3 to TRBJ1-2; tentative D call: TRBD1 (5 bases). V lost 2 bases and J 8 bases, leaving 15 bases between the germline ends. This CDR3 has 14 amino acids. Germline V gives CDR1 LGHNA, CDR2 YSLEER. The CDR3 reads CASSQQGRGLGYTF. For the CDR3, the DNA is TGCGCCAGCAGCCAACAGGGTAGGGGTTTGGGCTACACCTTC.

The rearrangement uses TRBV5-5 and TRBJ2-7; 10 bases match TRBD1. The J segment lost 1 base and the V segment lost 4 bases, leaving 5 bases of the junction unmatched. The CDR3 is made up of 15 amino acids. The V gene's germline CDR1 is SGHKS and CDR2 YYEKEE (reference sequence). In nucleotides, the CDR3 is TGTGCCAGCAGCACCCGGACAGGGGGTTCCTACGAGCAGTACTTC. As protein: CASSTRTGGSYEQYF.

This chain connects TRBV5-1 to TRBJ2-1; TRBD2 might be the D (5 bases). CDR3 size: 16 residues. V was clipped by 0 bases and J by 0 bases, with 10 bases between them. The V gene's germline CDR1 is SGHRS and CDR2 YFSETQ. CDR3 in DNA: TGCGCCAGCAGCTTGGCTCTAGGGAGCTCCTACAATGAGCAGTTCTTC. This encodes CASSLALGSSYNEQFF.

The J gene is TRBJ2-7, the V gene TRBV4-1; TRBD1 matches at 8 bases. In germline, CDR1 is MGHRA, CDR2 YSYEKL. The CDR3 has 15 residues. V was clipped by 5 bases and J by 5 bases; unmatched bases: 11. CDR3 DNA sequence: TGCGCCAGCAGCGGACAGGGTCGCCCCTACGACGAGCAGTACTTC. It codes for CASSGQGRPYDEQYF.

The V call is TRBV11-2, the J call TRBJ1-1; 10 bases map to TRBD1. Germline lookup yields CDR1 SGHAT and CDR2 FQNNGV. The CDR3 runs 16 residues. J was trimmed by 6 bases and V by 5 bases; bases with no gene match: 12. Here the CDR3 reads CASSGRQGAKFAEAFF. CDR3 coding DNA: TGTGCCAGCAGCGGCCGACAGGGGGCAAAATTCGCTGAAGCTTTCTTT.